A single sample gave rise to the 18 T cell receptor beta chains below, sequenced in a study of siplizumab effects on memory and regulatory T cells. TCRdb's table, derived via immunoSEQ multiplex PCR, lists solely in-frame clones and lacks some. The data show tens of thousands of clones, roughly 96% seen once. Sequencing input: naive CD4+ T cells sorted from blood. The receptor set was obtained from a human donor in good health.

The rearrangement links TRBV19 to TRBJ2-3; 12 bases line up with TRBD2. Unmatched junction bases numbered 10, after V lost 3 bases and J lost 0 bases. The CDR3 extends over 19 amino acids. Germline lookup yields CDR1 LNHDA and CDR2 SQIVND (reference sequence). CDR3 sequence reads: CASSIFLTSGGPSTDTQYF. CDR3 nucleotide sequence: TGTGCCAGTAGTATTTTCCTAACTAGCGGGGGGCCTAGCACAGATACGCAGTATTTT. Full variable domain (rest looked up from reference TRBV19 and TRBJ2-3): DGGITQSPKYLFRKEGQNVTLSCEQNLNHDAMYWYRQDPGQGLRLIYYSQIVNDFQKGDIAEGYSVSREKKESFPLTVTSAQKNPTAFYLCASSIFLTSGGPSTDTQYFGPGTRLTVL.

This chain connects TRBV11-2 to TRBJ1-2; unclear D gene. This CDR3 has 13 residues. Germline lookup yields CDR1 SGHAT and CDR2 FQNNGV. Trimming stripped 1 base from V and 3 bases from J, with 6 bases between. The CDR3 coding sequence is TGTGCCAGCAGCTTAGTGAACCACTATGGCTACACCTTC. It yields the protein CASSLVNHYGYTF.

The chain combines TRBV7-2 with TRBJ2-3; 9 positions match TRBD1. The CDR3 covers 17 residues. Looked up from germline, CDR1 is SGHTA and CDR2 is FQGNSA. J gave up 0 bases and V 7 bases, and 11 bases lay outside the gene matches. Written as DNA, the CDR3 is TGTGCCAGCATCCTTCCGGGACAGGGCTCTAGCACAGATACGCAGTATTTT. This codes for CASILPGQGSSTDTQYF.

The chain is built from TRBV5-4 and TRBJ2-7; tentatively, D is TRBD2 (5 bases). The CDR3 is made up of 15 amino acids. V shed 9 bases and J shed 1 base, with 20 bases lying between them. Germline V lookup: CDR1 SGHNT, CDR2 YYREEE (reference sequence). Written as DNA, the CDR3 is TGTGCCACCTCCCCAGAAGGAGGCTTGTCCTACGAGCAGTACTTC. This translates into CATSPEGGLSYEQYF. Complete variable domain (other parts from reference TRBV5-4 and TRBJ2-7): ETGVTQSPTHLIKTRGQQVTLRCSSQSGHNTVSWYQQALGQGPQFIFQYYREEENGRGNFPPRFSGLQFPNYSSELNVNALELDDSALYLCATSPEGGLSYEQYFGPGTRLTVT.

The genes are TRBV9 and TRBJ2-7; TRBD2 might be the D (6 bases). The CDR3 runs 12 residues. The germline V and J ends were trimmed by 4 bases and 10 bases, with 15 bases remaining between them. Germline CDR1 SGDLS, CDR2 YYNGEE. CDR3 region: CASSPSEGIQYF. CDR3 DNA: TGTGCCAGCAGCCCATCGGAGGGGATACAGTACTTC.

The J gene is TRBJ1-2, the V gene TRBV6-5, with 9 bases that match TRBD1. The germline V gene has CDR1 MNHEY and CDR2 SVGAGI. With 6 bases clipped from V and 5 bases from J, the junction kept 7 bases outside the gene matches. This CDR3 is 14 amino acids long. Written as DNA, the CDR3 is TGTGCCAGCAGCCCTGTAGGACAGGGGTATGGCTACACCTTC. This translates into CASSPVGQGYGYTF.

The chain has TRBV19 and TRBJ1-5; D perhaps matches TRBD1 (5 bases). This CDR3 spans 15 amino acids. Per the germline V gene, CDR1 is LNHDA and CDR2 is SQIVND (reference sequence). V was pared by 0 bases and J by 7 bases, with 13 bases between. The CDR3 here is CASSIEPGQRQPQHF. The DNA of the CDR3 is TGTGCCAGTAGTATAGAACCAGGGCAGCGGCAGCCCCAGCATTTT.

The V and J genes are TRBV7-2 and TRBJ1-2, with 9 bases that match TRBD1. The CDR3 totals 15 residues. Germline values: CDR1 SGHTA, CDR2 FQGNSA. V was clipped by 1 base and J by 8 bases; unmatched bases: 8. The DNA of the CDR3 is TGTGCCAGCAGCTTAGTGGGACAGGGAGTTTGGGGCTACACCTTC. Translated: CASSLVGQGVWGYTF.

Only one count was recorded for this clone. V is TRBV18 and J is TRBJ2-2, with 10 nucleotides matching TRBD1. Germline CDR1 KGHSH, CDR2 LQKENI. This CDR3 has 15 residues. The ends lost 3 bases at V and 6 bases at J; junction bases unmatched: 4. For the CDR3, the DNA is TGTGCCAGCTCACCGGGGACAGGGGATGCCGGGGAGCTGTTTTTT. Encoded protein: CASSPGTGDAGELFF.

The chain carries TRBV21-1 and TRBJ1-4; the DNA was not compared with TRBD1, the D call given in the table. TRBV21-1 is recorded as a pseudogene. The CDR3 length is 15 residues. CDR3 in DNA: TGTGCCAGCAGCAAGACGGGACAGGGGTTTGAAAAACTGTTTTTT. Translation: CASSKTGQGFEKLFF.

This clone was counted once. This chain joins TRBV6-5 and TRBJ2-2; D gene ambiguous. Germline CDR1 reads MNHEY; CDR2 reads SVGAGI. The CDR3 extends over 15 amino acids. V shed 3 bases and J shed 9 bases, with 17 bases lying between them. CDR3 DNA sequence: TGTGCCAGCAGTTATGGAGTACTCGCGAAAAGGGAGCTGTTTTTT. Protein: CASSYGVLAKRELFF.

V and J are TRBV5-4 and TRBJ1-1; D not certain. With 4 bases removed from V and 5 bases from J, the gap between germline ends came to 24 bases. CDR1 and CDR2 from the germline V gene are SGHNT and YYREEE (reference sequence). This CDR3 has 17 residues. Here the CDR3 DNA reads TGTGCCAGCAGCACGTTGGGCCGGACCGGAGGTGATACTGAAGCTTTCTTT. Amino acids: CASSTLGRTGGDTEAFF.

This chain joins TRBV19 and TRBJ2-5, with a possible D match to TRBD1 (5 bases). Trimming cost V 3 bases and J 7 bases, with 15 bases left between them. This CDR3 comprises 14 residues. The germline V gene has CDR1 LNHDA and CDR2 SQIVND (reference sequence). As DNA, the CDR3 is TGTGCCAGTAGTATCCCCTCGACAGCTTCGACCCAGTACTTC. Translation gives CASSIPSTASTQYF.

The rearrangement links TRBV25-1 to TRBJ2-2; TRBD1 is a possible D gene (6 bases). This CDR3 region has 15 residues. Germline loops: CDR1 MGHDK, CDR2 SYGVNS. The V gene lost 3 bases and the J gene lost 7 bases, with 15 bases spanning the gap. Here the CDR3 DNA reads TGTGCCAGCAGTGACGCCAGGCAGGGGATCGGGGAGCTGTTTTTT. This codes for CASSDARQGIGELFF.

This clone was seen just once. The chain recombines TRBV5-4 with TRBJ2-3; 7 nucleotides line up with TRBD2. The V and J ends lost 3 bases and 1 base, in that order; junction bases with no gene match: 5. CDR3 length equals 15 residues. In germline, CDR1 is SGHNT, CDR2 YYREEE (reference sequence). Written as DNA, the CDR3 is TGTGCCAGCAGCTCCTCGGCGGGGGGCACAGATACGCAGTATTTT. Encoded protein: CASSSSAGGTDTQYF.

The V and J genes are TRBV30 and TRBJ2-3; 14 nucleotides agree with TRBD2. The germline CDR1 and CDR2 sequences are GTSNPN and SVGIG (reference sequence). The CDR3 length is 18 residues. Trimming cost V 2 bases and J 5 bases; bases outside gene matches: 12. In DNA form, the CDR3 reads TGTGCCTGGAGTTCCATAACGGGACTAGCGGGGGTGGTAGATACGCAGTATTTT. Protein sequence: CAWSSITGLAGVVDTQYF.

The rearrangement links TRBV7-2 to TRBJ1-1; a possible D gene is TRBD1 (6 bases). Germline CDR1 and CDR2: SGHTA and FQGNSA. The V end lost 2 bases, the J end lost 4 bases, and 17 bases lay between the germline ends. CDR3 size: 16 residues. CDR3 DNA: TGTGCCAGCAGCTTATTCCCGGGGGGCGATGTCACTGAAGCTTTCTTT. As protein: CASSLFPGGDVTEAFF. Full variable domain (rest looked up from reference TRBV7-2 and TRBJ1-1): GAGVSQSPSNKVTEKGKDVELRCDPISGHTALYWYRQSLGQGLEFLIYFQGNSAPDKSGLPSDRFSAERTGGSVSTLTIQRTQQEDSAVYLCASSLFPGGDVTEAFFGQGTRLTVV.

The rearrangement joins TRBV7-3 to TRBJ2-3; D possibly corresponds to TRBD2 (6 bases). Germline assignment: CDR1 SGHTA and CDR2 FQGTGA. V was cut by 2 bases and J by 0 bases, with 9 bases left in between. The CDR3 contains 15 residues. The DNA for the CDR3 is TGTGCCAGCAGCTTAGGAGGGGTGAGCACAGATACGCAGTATTTT. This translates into CASSLGGVSTDTQYF.